The source of this T cell receptor (beta chain) is a study of T cells after yellow fever vaccination. Overall study results and limits: A weaker but faster secondary response was observed, peaking on day 5 versus 15. In post-booster samples, most primary-vaccination clones reappeared (just under 97% CD4, nearly 90% CD8).

The sample holds many counts of this clonotype. Its antigen is currently unknown. 5'RACE template switching produced TCR cDNA carrying a universal primer site and UMIs. Using its own MiXCR run on the 5' RACE reads, TCRdb lists one record per CDR3 protein. The profile shows 310,000 or so distinct CDR3 sequences, approximately 3.8% of them singletons. V lost 5 bases and J lost 10, with 12 bases in between. Germline assignment: CDR1 SNHLY and CDR2 FYNNEI. This CDR3 is 12 amino acids long. The material sequenced was PBMCs, taken on the day of the yellow fever booster vaccination. This chain connects TRBV2 to TRBJ2-1, with D perhaps TRBD1 or TRBD2 (5 bases each). The clonotype comes from a man younger than 30 who received the YFV17D yellow fever vaccine. The chain's CDR3 is CASSPGLVEQFF. The CDR3 DNA is TGTGCCAGCAGTCCGGGGCTGGTGGAGCAGTTCTTC.